The source of this T cell receptor (beta chain) is a study of graft-versus-host responses after intestinal transplantation. Findings of the study overall: GvH clones occurred in recipient marrow; some first appeared in ileum or blood.

On this clone itself: The antigen remains unidentified.

The data were produced by immunoSEQ multiplex PCR, yet TCRdb's version contains in-frame clones alone and is incomplete. The sample has under 45,000 clones, roughly 91% seen once; the top ten hold around 7%. In germline, CDR1 is SGHVS, CDR2 FQNEAQ. V dropped 5 bases and J dropped 3 bases, with 20 bases sitting between them. CDR3 length: 16 residues. This chain links TRBV7-8 with TRBJ2-7; D is perhaps TRBD1 (6 bases). The TCR comes from a human patient who received an intestinal transplant, so some T cells may come from the graft donor. The sample consisted of PBMCs, taken 260 to 270 days after transplant. The DNA of the CDR3 is TGTGCCAGCAGCCCCCATACCTCAGGGGAGAGCTACGAGCAGTACTTC. Amino acid sequence: CASSPHTSGESYEQYF.